The next 28 T cell receptor beta chains were all read from a single sample in a study of CD8 T cells in ankylosing spondylitis. Their specific antigens are unknown. TCRdb ran MiXCR on the 5' RACE reads and lists one entry per CDR3 protein. Of 450,000 or so distinct CDR3 sequences in the sample, around 26% were seen once. Study observations and caveats: Ankylosing spondylitis blood seemed to carry a telltale TCR beta motif made of eight highly homologous variants.

The specimen was blood, either unsorted or a sorted T cell fraction (not recorded which). These receptors all stem from a male donor with ankylosing spondylitis.

The rearrangement joins TRBV12-3 or TRBV12-4 to TRBJ1-5; 8 bases line up with TRBD1. The junction had 11 bases not matched to a gene; V was cut back by 6 bases and J by 7 bases. The CDR3 loop spans 15 amino acids. CDR3 sequence: CASSFGQGIEQPQHF. DNA for the CDR3: TGTGCCAGCAGCTTCGGACAGGGTATAGAGCAGCCCCAGCATTTT.

The J gene is TRBJ1-3, the V gene TRBV5-1; 7 bases are shared with TRBD1. The J segment lost 0 bases and the V segment lost 0 bases, leaving 9 bases of the junction unmatched. Germline V CDR1 and CDR2: SGHRS, YFSETQ. CDR3 size: 18 residues. CDR3 loop: CASSLAPSGTDSGNTIYF. CDR3 coding DNA: TGCGCCAGCAGCTTGGCCCCGTCCGGGACAGACTCTGGAAACACCATATATTTT.

J is TRBJ2-3 and V is TRBV12-5; D call uncertain. CDR1 and CDR2 (germline): LGHNT, FRNRAP. V lost 0 bases and J 4 bases, leaving 2 bases between the germline ends. The CDR3 is 12 residues long. CDR3 residues: CASGLVADTQYF. The DNA for the CDR3 is TGTGCTAGTGGTTTGGTTGCAGATACGCAGTATTTT.

This clonotype was observed many times. This rearrangement joins TRBV24-1 to TRBJ1-2; unclear D gene. Deletions cut 7 bases from V and 9 bases from J, with 20 bases between. CDR1 is KGHDR and CDR2 is SFDVKD in the germline V gene. There are 14 residues in the CDR3. The CDR3 region has the DNA TGTGCCACCAGCCCCCGACGGGAGCCGCGCCGCTACACCTTC. Protein product: CATSPRREPRRYTF.

This clonotype turned up a few times. The chain couples TRBV20-1 to TRBJ2-1, with D possibly TRBD2 on 5 matching bases. The CDR3 extends over 15 amino acids. Per germline, CDR1 DFQATT and CDR2 SNEGSKA (reference sequence). The V and J ends lost 5 bases and 0 bases respectively, with 14 bases between them. The chain's CDR3 is CSAESGLSSYNEQFF. The CDR3 DNA follows: TGCAGTGCTGAGAGCGGTTTGAGCTCCTACAATGAGCAGTTCTTC.

The chain is built from TRBV6-1 and TRBJ1-4; tentative D call: TRBD1 (5 bases). This CDR3 spans 16 amino acids. Germline V gene sequence: CDR1 MNHNS, CDR2 SASEGT. Trimming pared 7 bases from V and 8 bases from J, leaving 23 bases between. The CDR3 DNA sequence: TGTGCCAGCATGACAAACCTACGGGGGATCGGGGAAAAACTGTTTTTT. Translating gives CASMTNLRGIGEKLFF.

The rearrangement links TRBV29-1 to TRBJ2-5, with D perhaps assigned TRBD1 or TRBD2 (5 bases each). The CDR3 is 14 residues long. Germline V gene data show CDR1 as SQVTM and CDR2 as ANQGSEA. Trimming cost V 3 bases and J 1 base, with 12 bases left between them. For the CDR3, the DNA is TGCAGCGTTGACCCCTGGGGGACCCAAGAGACCCAGTACTTC. Its protein product is CSVDPWGTQETQYF.

The chain joins TRBV6-2 or TRBV6-3 to TRBJ1-5; D is ambiguous. V gave up 4 bases and J gave up 5 bases, with 6 bases separating them. Per germline, CDR1 MNHEY and CDR2 SVGEGT. CDR3 size: 12 residues. CDR3: CASSSHYQPQHF. The CDR3 DNA is TGTGCCAGCAGTTCCCACTATCAGCCCCAGCATTTT.

The gene calls are TRBV9 and TRBJ2-3; D is unresolved. Germline V gene sequence: CDR1 SGDLS, CDR2 YYNGEE. This CDR3 spans 16 amino acids. The V gene lost 0 bases and the J gene lost 0 bases, with 11 bases spanning the gap. CDR3 in DNA: TGTGCCAGCAGCGTAGGAGCATTTCCGAGCACAGATACGCAGTATTTT. Translating gives CASSVGAFPSTDTQYF.

The table lists this clonotype with a few counts. The rearrangement links TRBV3-1 to TRBJ1-2; the match to TRBD1 covers 7 bases. Germline loops: CDR1 LGHDT, CDR2 YNNKEL (reference sequence). The CDR3 consists of 14 residues. J lost 2 bases, V lost 2 bases, and 2 bases had no gene match. The CDR3 DNA sequence: TGTGCCAGCAGCCAACAGGGGGGAAACTATGGCTACACCTTC. Its protein product is CASSQQGGNYGYTF.

This clonotype has ten or more counts. The chain links TRBV7-2 to TRBJ1-1; D unclear. The V end lost 2 bases, the J end lost 1 base, and 5 bases lay between the germline ends. This CDR3 has 13 residues. Germline values: CDR1 SGHTA, CDR2 FQGNSA. CDR3 residues: CASSLYANTEAFF. The CDR3 DNA is TGTGCCAGCAGCTTATACGCGAACACTGAAGCTTTCTTT.

A few counts support this clonotype. The V and J genes are TRBV20-1 and TRBJ2-1; D is undetermined. There are 16 residues in the CDR3. V lost 6 bases and J 6 bases, leaving 24 bases between the germline ends. Germline-derived CDR1 and CDR2 are DFQATT and SNEGSKA (reference sequence). CDR3 sequence: CSATFNRAPHPNEQFF. The CDR3 bases are TGCAGTGCCACCTTCAACCGGGCCCCCCATCCCAATGAGCAGTTCTTC.

This clonotype has ten or more counts. The chain combines TRBV7-9 with TRBJ2-2; 12 nucleotides align to TRBD2. V lost 5 bases, J lost 6 bases, and 7 bases stayed unmatched. The CDR3 has 16 residues. The germline V gene has CDR1 SEHNR and CDR2 FQNEAQ (reference sequence). In DNA, the CDR3 is TGTGCCAGCAGCCCGACTAGCGGGAGTGGACCCGGGGAGCTGTTTTTT. Amino acids: CASSPTSGSGPGELFF.

Only a few counts were recorded for this clonotype. The CDR3 loop is CSAPGTRGNIQYF. The CDR3 coding sequence is TGCAGTGCCCCCGGGACTAGAGGAAACATTCAGTACTTC. The rearrangement uses TRBV20-1 and TRBJ2-4; 8 bases align to TRBD2. The CDR3 is 13 residues long. Germline V gene lookup returns CDR1 DFQATT and CDR2 SNEGSKA (reference sequence). V lost 6 bases, J lost 6 bases, and 7 bases stayed unmatched.

The gene calls are TRBV12-3 or TRBV12-4 and TRBJ1-1; D unresolved. V was clipped by 1 base and J by 10 bases, with 7 bases between them. The CDR3 is made up of 11 amino acids. For the CDR3, the DNA is TGTGCCAGCAGTTTAGTCCCGCCAGCTTTCTTT. Translating it yields CASSLVPPAFF.

This clonotype was counted between two and nine times. The chain employs TRBV7-2 and TRBJ1-1; unclear D gene. The germline V gene encodes CDR1 SGHTA and CDR2 FQGNSA. The V end lost 9 bases, the J end lost 1 base, and 12 bases lay between the germline ends. The CDR3 contains 13 residues. This chain's CDR3 is CASQSYENTEAFF. CDR3 coding DNA: TGTGCCAGTCAGTCGTACGAGAACACTGAAGCTTTCTTT.

This sequence joins TRBV5-1 and TRBJ2-1, with a tentative D call TRBD1 (6 bases). Germline CDR1 and CDR2: SGHRS and YFSETQ. The CDR3 length is 12 residues. V lost 0 bases to trimming and J lost 9 bases, with 7 bases between them. The chain's CDR3 is CASSLAGVEQFF. The CDR3, as DNA: TGCGCCAGCAGCTTGGCAGGGGTTGAGCAGTTCTTC.

There are a few counts of this clonotype. The V gene is TRBV6-1, the J gene TRBJ2-1; D is perhaps TRBD1 (5 bases). The length of the CDR3 is 14 residues. Trimming took 10 bases from V and 0 from J, leaving 13 bases between them. The germline V gene encodes CDR1 MNHNS and CDR2 SASEGT. CDR3 amino acids: CATIRDNSYNEQFF. CDR3 nucleotide sequence: TGTGCCACGATCAGGGATAACTCCTACAATGAGCAGTTCTTC.

This chain joins TRBV3-1 and TRBJ2-2; no clear D gene. Germline CDR1 reads LGHDT; CDR2 reads YNNKEL (reference sequence). CDR3 length: 13 amino acids. Trimming removed 8 bases from V and 3 bases from J, with 10 bases in between. CDR3 DNA sequence: TGTGCCAGCGGAACTGGGGACACCGGGGAGCTGTTTTTT. This gives the protein CASGTGDTGELFF.

This clonotype has ten or more counts. The rearrangement uses TRBV5-1 and TRBJ2-1; D tentatively fits TRBD1 or TRBD2 (5 bases each). Germline CDR1 is SGHRS and CDR2 is YFSETQ. Trimming pared 4 bases from V and 4 bases from J, leaving 12 bases between. The CDR3 contains 14 residues. In DNA form, the CDR3 reads TGCGCCAGCAGCCCGGGGACCTTATACAATGAGCAGTTCTTC. It codes for CASSPGTLYNEQFF.

CDR3 in DNA: TGTGCCAGCAGTGAATTGGGACAGGGTAACCAAGAGACCCAGTACTTC. It encodes CASSELGQGNQETQYF. The chain uses TRBV2 and TRBJ2-5; 9 nucleotides line up with TRBD1. Unmatched junction bases numbered 4, after V lost 2 bases and J lost 0 bases. This CDR3 comprises 16 residues. From germline, CDR1 is SNHLY and CDR2 FYNNEI. The complete variable domain, with remaining parts taken from reference TRBV2 and TRBJ2-5, reads EPEVTQTPSHQVTQMGQEVILRCVPISNHLYFYWYRQILGQKVEFLVSFYNNEISEKSEIFDDQFSVERPDGSNFTLKIRSTKLEDSAMYFCASSELGQGNQETQYFGPGTRLLVL.

This clonotype came up a few times. The V call is TRBV10-3, the J call TRBJ2-6; no clear D gene. This CDR3 contains 14 residues. CDR1 and CDR2 from the germline V gene are ENHRY and SYGVKD. V was pared by 3 bases and J by 0 bases, with 3 bases between. This chain's CDR3 is CAISEPSGANVLTF. The DNA of the CDR3 is TGTGCCATCAGTGAACCCTCTGGGGCCAACGTCCTGACTTTC.

This clonotype was seen only a few times. CDR3 DNA sequence: TGTGCCAGCACCCCAGGGAGGGGATTGGGGAACACTGAAGCTTTCTTT. Translating it yields CASTPGRGLGNTEAFF. The V and J genes are TRBV6-1 and TRBJ1-1; D might be TRBD1 (5 bases). This CDR3 is built from 16 residues. The germline V and J ends were trimmed by 7 bases and 1 base, with 19 bases remaining between them. The germline V gene has CDR1 MNHNS and CDR2 SASEGT.

The chain joins TRBV6-5 to TRBJ1-5; D might be TRBD1 (5 bases). Germline V CDR1 and CDR2: MNHEY, SVGAGI. This CDR3 is built from 15 residues. V shed 4 bases and J shed 0 bases, with 10 bases lying between them. CDR3 region: CASSSDSLSNQPQHF. Written as DNA, the CDR3 is TGTGCCAGCAGTTCCGACAGTCTTAGCAATCAGCCCCAGCATTTT.

The chain is built from TRBV12-3 or TRBV12-4 and TRBJ2-3; 9 bases are shared with TRBD2. This CDR3 is 17 amino acids long. V shed 5 bases, J shed 2 bases, and the junction held 11 bases outside the gene matches. As DNA, the CDR3 is TGTGCCAGCAGTGCCTGGGGACTAGCCGGCAACACAGATACGCAGTATTTT. Translation gives CASSAWGLAGNTDTQYF.

This clonotype showed up just a few times. This sequence joins TRBV5-1 and TRBJ2-7; 8 bases agree with TRBD1. The CDR3 spans 15 residues. The germline V gene has CDR1 SGHRS and CDR2 YFSETQ. V lost 0 bases and J lost 7; bases outside the gene matches: 9. The CDR3 DNA reads TGCGCCAGCAGCTTGGAAGGCAGGGGGCTATGGGAGCAGTACTTC. Its translation is CASSLEGRGLWEQYF.

The chain combines TRBV10-3 with TRBJ2-3; D gene ambiguous. CDR3 length: 12 residues. V was clipped by 8 bases and J by 2 bases, with 8 bases between them. Germline CDR1 is ENHRY and CDR2 is SYGVKD. As DNA, the CDR3 is TGTGCCATCTCTCGCTCCACAGATACGCAGTATTTT. Its protein product is CAISRSTDTQYF.

The CDR3 reads CAISGAGQEPQHF. CDR3 in DNA: TGTGCCATCAGTGGAGCAGGCCAGGAGCCCCAGCATTTT. The rearrangement links TRBV10-3 to TRBJ1-5; D unresolved. V was cut by 4 bases and J by 8 bases, with 12 bases left in between. CDR1 is ENHRY, CDR2 SYGVKD, per germline. This CDR3 is 13 amino acids long.